This is a list of T cell receptor beta chains from one sample in a study of T cells in localized non-small cell lung cancer. Method: immunoSEQ multiplex PCR; TCRdb's copy keeps in-frame clones and lacks some. The sample includes around 100,000 clones, approximately 86% of them seen just once. Sequencing was performed on peripheral blood, taken before any cancer treatment. These receptors were obtained from a man aged 40 to 70 with stage I squamous cell lung carcinoma. Both conserved end residues are part of each CDR3. The D gene is left open where the match is weak. For some rows the clone size is stated as once, few or many, or as a class when expanded; others skip it.

V gene: TRBV5-1; J gene: TRBJ2-3; CDR3 length: 13; D gene: .; clone size: .; CDR3 protein: CASRDLQGDTQYF; CDR3 DNA: TGCGCCAGCCGTGACCTCCAAGGGGATACGCAGTATTTT
V gene: TRBV7-9; J gene: TRBJ1-1; CDR3 length: 15; D gene: .; clone size: once; CDR3 protein: CASSRGTMGYTEAFF; CDR3 DNA: TGTGCCAGCAGTCGAGGGACTATGGGATACACTGAAGCTTTCTTT
V gene: TRBV10-3; J gene: TRBJ1-3; CDR3 length: 13; D gene: .; clone size: .; CDR3 protein: CAIMQASGNTIYF; CDR3 DNA: TGTGCCATCATGCAGGCCTCGGGAAACACCATATATTTT
V gene: TRBV7-9; J gene: TRBJ2-2; CDR3 length: 18; D gene: TRBD1; clone size: .; CDR3 protein: CASSSPRWTGSNTGELFF; CDR3 DNA: TGTGCCAGCAGCTCGCCCCGGTGGACAGGCTCGAACACCGGGGAGCTGTTTTTT
V gene: TRBV5-6; J gene: TRBJ1-2; CDR3 length: 14; D gene: .; clone size: .; CDR3 protein: CASSVEQGYYGYTF; CDR3 DNA: TGTGCCAGCAGCGTGGAACAGGGATACTATGGCTACACCTTC
V gene: TRBV5-4; J gene: TRBJ2-2; CDR3 length: 19; D gene: TRBD2; clone size: .; CDR3 protein: CASSLGGLAGALNTGELFF; CDR3 DNA: TGTGCCAGCAGCTTGGGAGGACTAGCGGGGGCGTTGAACACCGGGGAGCTGTTTTTT
V gene: TRBV28; J gene: TRBJ1-2; CDR3 length: 15; D gene: .; clone size: .; CDR3 protein: CASSSKNPRNYGYTF; CDR3 DNA: TGTGCCAGCAGTTCCAAGAACCCCCGGAACTATGGCTACACCTTC
V gene: TRBV28; J gene: TRBJ1-1; CDR3 length: 13; D gene: .; clone size: .; CDR3 protein: CASSSAGVIEAFF; CDR3 DNA: TGTGCCAGCAGTTCCGCAGGGGTAATTGAAGCTTTCTTT
V gene: TRBV5-1; J gene: TRBJ2-1; CDR3 length: 17; D gene: TRBD1; clone size: .; CDR3 protein: CASSRTPGGSSYNEQFF; CDR3 DNA: TGCGCCAGCAGCCGGACCCCAGGGGGAAGCTCCTACAATGAGCAGTTCTTC
V gene: TRBV18; J gene: TRBJ2-7; CDR3 length: 13; D gene: TRBD1; clone size: .; CDR3 protein: CASSLDRGRKQYF; CDR3 DNA: TGTGCCAGCTCACTGGACAGGGGGCGTAAGCAGTACTTC
V gene: TRBV18; J gene: TRBJ1-2; CDR3 length: 13; D gene: .; clone size: few; CDR3 protein: CASSRTDSDGYTF; CDR3 DNA: TGTGCCAGCTCACGGACGGACTCCGATGGCTACACCTTC
V gene: TRBV2; J gene: TRBJ1-2; CDR3 length: 18; D gene: TRBD1; clone size: .; CDR3 protein: CASSEVRGGQGTSYGYTF; CDR3 DNA: TGTGCCAGCAGTGAAGTGCGCGGGGGACAGGGAACAAGCTATGGCTACACCTTC
V gene: TRBV6-1; J gene: TRBJ2-7; CDR3 length: 15; D gene: .; clone size: .; CDR3 protein: CASSEVHRSAYEQYF; CDR3 DNA: TGTGCCAGCAGTGAAGTACACCGATCGGCCTACGAGCAGTACTTC
V gene: TRBV7-7; J gene: TRBJ2-5; CDR3 length: 13; D gene: TRBD1; clone size: .; CDR3 protein: CASSRDREETQYF; CDR3 DNA: TGTGCCAGCAGCCGGGACAGGGAAGAGACCCAGTACTTC
V gene: TRBV7-8; J gene: TRBJ2-3; CDR3 length: 16; D gene: .; clone size: .; CDR3 protein: CASSLGQAPLTDTQYF; CDR3 DNA: TGTGCCAGCAGCTTAGGTCAAGCCCCTCTCACAGATACGCAGTATTTT
V gene: TRBV2; J gene: TRBJ2-1; CDR3 length: 13; D gene: TRBD2; clone size: .; CDR3 protein: CASGKLAGDEQFF; CDR3 DNA: TGTGCCAGTGGGAAACTAGCGGGGGATGAGCAGTTCTTC
V gene: TRBV12-5; J gene: TRBJ2-5; CDR3 length: 12; D gene: .; clone size: .; CDR3 protein: CASGLGQETQYF; CDR3 DNA: TGTGCTAGTGGTTTAGGGCAAGAGACCCAGTACTTC
V gene: TRBV7-9; J gene: TRBJ2-3; CDR3 length: 16; D gene: .; clone size: .; CDR3 protein: CASSLVSGGGARPQYF; CDR3 DNA: TGTGCCAGCAGCTTAGTTAGTGGCGGGGGCGCGCGTCCGCAGTATTTT
V gene: TRBV30; J gene: TRBJ1-3; CDR3 length: 13; D gene: .; clone size: few; CDR3 protein: CAWSGSGWDTIYF; CDR3 DNA: TGTGCCTGGAGTGGTTCGGGATGGGACACCATATATTTT
V gene: TRBV4-2; J gene: TRBJ2-1; CDR3 length: 15; D gene: .; clone size: .; CDR3 protein: CASSQERGGADEQFF; CDR3 DNA: TGTGCCAGCAGCCAAGAAAGGGGGGGCGCCGATGAGCAGTTCTTC
V gene: TRBV9; J gene: TRBJ1-1; CDR3 length: 15; D gene: .; clone size: .; CDR3 protein: CASSQGVAANTEAFF; CDR3 DNA: TGTGCCAGCAGCCAAGGAGTGGCGGCGAACACTGAAGCTTTCTTT
V gene: TRBV7-2; J gene: TRBJ1-6; CDR3 length: 14; D gene: .; clone size: .; CDR3 protein: CASSIPGYNSPLHF; CDR3 DNA: TGTGCCAGCAGTATCCCGGGCTATAATTCACCCCTCCACTTT
V gene: TRBV6-1; J gene: TRBJ2-7; CDR3 length: 10; D gene: .; clone size: .; CDR3 protein: CASRAGEQYF; CDR3 DNA: TGTGCCAGTCGGGCAGGCGAGCAGTACTTC
V gene: TRBV7-2; J gene: TRBJ2-7; CDR3 length: 13; D gene: .; clone size: .; CDR3 protein: CASSPRPRREQYF; CDR3 DNA: TGTGCCAGCAGCCCGCGGCCCCGGCGCGAGCAGTACTTC
V gene: TRBV28; J gene: TRBJ1-3; CDR3 length: 15; D gene: .; clone size: .; CDR3 protein: CASIWDLRSGNTIYF; CDR3 DNA: TGTGCCAGCATATGGGACTTACGCTCTGGAAACACCATATATTTT
V gene: TRBV10-1; J gene: TRBJ1-1; CDR3 length: 18; D gene: TRBD1; clone size: .; CDR3 protein: CASSEGDRGRTVNTEAFF; CDR3 DNA: TGCGCCAGCAGTGAGGGGGACAGGGGGCGTACAGTGAACACTGAAGCTTTCTTT
V gene: TRBV14; J gene: TRBJ1-2; CDR3 length: 14; D gene: .; clone size: once; CDR3 protein: CASSQPWTSYGYTF; CDR3 DNA: TGTGCCAGCAGCCAACCATGGACATCTTATGGCTACACCTTC
V gene: TRBV18; J gene: TRBJ2-1; CDR3 length: 17; D gene: TRBD1; clone size: .; CDR3 protein: CASSPVTGDGSYNEQFF; CDR3 DNA: TGTGCCAGCTCACCCGTTACAGGGGACGGCTCCTACAATGAGCAGTTCTTC
V gene: TRBV6-5; J gene: TRBJ1-2; CDR3 length: 14; D gene: .; clone size: .; CDR3 protein: CASSKSGEFYGYTF; CDR3 DNA: TGTGCCAGCTCTAAATCGGGGGAGTTCTATGGCTACACCTTC
V gene: TRBV2; J gene: TRBJ2-1; CDR3 length: 12; D gene: .; clone size: once; CDR3 protein: CASSTFGYEQFF; CDR3 DNA: TGTGCCAGCAGTACCTTTGGGTATGAGCAGTTCTTC
V gene: TRBV6-1; J gene: TRBJ1-1; CDR3 length: 12; D gene: .; clone size: .; CDR3 protein: CASQRPNTEAFF; CDR3 DNA: TGTGCCAGCCAGAGGCCGAACACTGAAGCTTTCTTT
V gene: TRBV18; J gene: TRBJ2-2; CDR3 length: 15; D gene: TRBD1; clone size: .; CDR3 protein: CASSPWDSPTGELFF; CDR3 DNA: TGTGCCAGCTCACCTTGGGACAGTCCGACCGGGGAGCTGTTTTTT
V gene: TRBV7-2; J gene: TRBJ1-6; CDR3 length: 16; D gene: .; clone size: once; CDR3 protein: CASSLAMGEYNSPLHF; CDR3 DNA: TGTGCCAGCAGCTTAGCCATGGGAGAGTATAATTCACCCCTCCACTTT
V gene: TRBV2; J gene: TRBJ1-3; CDR3 length: 15; D gene: .; clone size: .; CDR3 protein: CASGVGVMSGNTIYF; CDR3 DNA: TGTGCCAGCGGAGTAGGAGTTATGTCTGGAAACACCATATATTTT
V gene: TRBV4-1; J gene: TRBJ2-1; CDR3 length: 19; D gene: .; clone size: .; CDR3 protein: CASSPKTLPRTHSGNEQFF; CDR3 DNA: TGCGCCAGCAGCCCTAAAACCCTACCGAGAACCCACTCGGGGAATGAGCAGTTCTTC
V gene: TRBV5-1; J gene: TRBJ2-2; CDR3 length: 16; D gene: TRBD2; clone size: once; CDR3 protein: CASSIRSGGDTGELFF; CDR3 DNA: TGCGCCAGCAGCATCCGTAGCGGGGGCGACACCGGGGAGCTGTTTTTT
V gene: TRBV7-9; J gene: TRBJ1-6; CDR3 length: 12; D gene: TRBD1; clone size: .; CDR3 protein: CAGGQGNSPLHF; CDR3 DNA: TGTGCCGGAGGACAGGGCAATTCACCCCTCCACTTT
V gene: TRBV7-2; J gene: TRBJ1-1; CDR3 length: 13; D gene: .; clone size: .; CDR3 protein: CASSLSKNTEAFF; CDR3 DNA: TGTGCCAGCAGCTTATCCAAGAACACTGAAGCTTTCTTT
V gene: TRBV29-1; J gene: TRBJ2-7; CDR3 length: 12; D gene: TRBD1; clone size: .; CDR3 protein: CSVGTGSAEQYF; CDR3 DNA: TGCAGCGTGGGGACAGGGTCGGCCGAGCAGTACTTC
V gene: TRBV19; J gene: TRBJ2-3; CDR3 length: 16; D gene: .; clone size: .; CDR3 protein: CASSISVGAGEDTQYF; CDR3 DNA: TGTGCCAGTAGTATCTCCGTCGGGGCGGGCGAAGATACGCAGTATTTT
V gene: TRBV29-1; J gene: TRBJ1-2; CDR3 length: 12; D gene: TRBD1; clone size: .; CDR3 protein: CSVETGRYGYTF; CDR3 DNA: TGCAGCGTTGAGACAGGGCGCTATGGCTACACCTTC
V gene: TRBV19; J gene: TRBJ2-3; CDR3 length: 14; D gene: .; clone size: few; CDR3 protein: CASSRGGRPDTQYF; CDR3 DNA: TGTGCCAGTAGTAGGGGGGGCCGGCCAGATACGCAGTATTTT
V gene: TRBV5-1; J gene: TRBJ1-3; CDR3 length: 15; D gene: .; clone size: .; CDR3 protein: CASSLFGSSGNTIYF; CDR3 DNA: TGCGCCAGCAGCTTGTTCGGGAGCTCTGGAAACACCATATATTTT
V gene: TRBV5-6; J gene: TRBJ2-5; CDR3 length: 12; D gene: .; clone size: .; CDR3 protein: CASSFGEETQYF; CDR3 DNA: TGTGCCAGCAGCTTCGGGGAAGAGACCCAGTACTTC
V gene: TRBV27; J gene: TRBJ1-5; CDR3 length: 14; D gene: .; clone size: .; CDR3 protein: CASSFRDSNQPQHF; CDR3 DNA: TGTGCCAGCAGTTTCCGGGACAGCAATCAGCCCCAGCATTTT
V gene: TRBV11-2; J gene: TRBJ2-1; CDR3 length: 12; D gene: TRBD2; clone size: .; CDR3 protein: CASSPHRGGKFF; CDR3 DNA: TGTGCCAGCAGCCCCCACCGGGGGGGTAAGTTCTTC
V gene: TRBV29-1; J gene: TRBJ1-1; CDR3 length: 12; D gene: .; clone size: .; CDR3 protein: CSVGGVNTEAFF; CDR3 DNA: TGCAGCGTTGGAGGGGTCAACACTGAAGCTTTCTTT
V gene: TRBV7-2; J gene: TRBJ1-3; CDR3 length: 17; D gene: .; clone size: .; CDR3 protein: CASSLALGTHGGNTIYF; CDR3 DNA: TGTGCCAGCAGCTTAGCCCTAGGGACCCATGGGGGAAACACCATATATTTT
V gene: TRBV6-5; J gene: TRBJ2-1; CDR3 length: 14; D gene: .; clone size: .; CDR3 protein: CASSRGAAGNEQFF; CDR3 DNA: TGTGCCAGCAGTAGAGGGGCCGCGGGGAATGAGCAGTTCTTC
V gene: TRBV2; J gene: TRBJ1-3; CDR3 length: 15; D gene: TRBD1; clone size: .; CDR3 protein: CASSGQGLSGNTIYF; CDR3 DNA: TGTGCCAGCAGCGGACAGGGTCTTTCTGGAAACACCATATATTTT
V gene: TRBV7-9; J gene: TRBJ1-6; CDR3 length: 15; D gene: .; clone size: .; CDR3 protein: CASSPTAFYNSPLHF; CDR3 DNA: TGTGCCAGCAGCCCCACAGCTTTCTATAATTCACCCCTCCACTTT